Listed below are T cell receptor beta chains from one sample, sequenced in a study of cytotoxic CD8 clonotypes in ibrutinib-treated CLL. Only in-frame clones appear in the TCRdb table, and some are missing; sequencing was by immunoSEQ multiplex PCR. The sample yields 25,000 to 30,000 clones, 55% to 75% seen once. Material: PBMCs, obtained after 24 months of ibrutinib treatment. These receptors all come from a human donor with chronic lymphocytic leukemia. Both conserved end residues are part of each CDR3. The D gene is left open where the match is weak. Where a row states a size, it is once, few, many or the class of an expanded clone; other rows omit it.

V gene: TRBV4-1
D gene: TRBD1
clone size: .
J gene: TRBJ1-2
CDR3 protein: CASSHTTGEYLNYGYTF
CDR3 DNA: TGCGCCAGCAGCCACACAACAGGGGAGTATCTTAACTATGGCTACACCTTC

V gene: TRBV29-1
D gene: .
clone size: few
J gene: TRBJ1-2
CDR3 protein: CSVAVGNSYTF
CDR3 DNA: TGCAGCGTCGCGGTCGGGAATAGCTACACCTTC

V gene: TRBV2
D gene: .
clone size: .
J gene: TRBJ2-3
CDR3 protein: CASSRDSDTQYF
CDR3 DNA: TGTGCCAGCAGCCGGGACTCAGATACGCAGTATTTT

V gene: TRBV29-1
D gene: .
clone size: .
J gene: TRBJ1-2
CDR3 protein: CSVEVQGTGSYTF
CDR3 DNA: TGCAGCGTTGAGGTGCAAGGGACTGGGAGCTACACCTTC

V gene: TRBV7-3
D gene: TRBD1
clone size: .
J gene: TRBJ2-3
CDR3 protein: CASSFSGTGTDTQYF
CDR3 DNA: TGTGCCAGCAGCTTCTCCGGGACAGGTACAGATACGCAGTATTTT

V gene: TRBV19
D gene: .
clone size: few
J gene: TRBJ2-7
CDR3 protein: CASSIWGEQYF
CDR3 DNA: TGTGCCAGTAGTATATGGGGTGAGCAGTACTTC

V gene: TRBV11-2
D gene: .
clone size: once
J gene: TRBJ2-2
CDR3 protein: CASRSGSTGELFF
CDR3 DNA: TGTGCCAGCAGATCAGGGTCCACCGGGGAGCTGTTTTTT

V gene: TRBV27
D gene: .
clone size: once
J gene: TRBJ2-7
CDR3 protein: CASSSTGNPYEQYF
CDR3 DNA: TGTGCCAGCAGTTCGACAGGAAATCCCTACGAGCAGTACTTC

V gene: TRBV27
D gene: .
clone size: .
J gene: TRBJ1-6
CDR3 protein: CASSLLGGVYNSPLHF
CDR3 DNA: TGTGCCAGCAGTTTACTTGGCGGGGTTTATAATTCACCCCTCCACTTT

V gene: TRBV6-1
D gene: .
clone size: .
J gene: TRBJ2-5
CDR3 protein: CASSELPGRSGTQYF
CDR3 DNA: TGTGCCAGCAGTGAACTACCGGGTCGCTCGGGGACCCAGTACTTC

V gene: TRBV28
D gene: .
clone size: .
J gene: TRBJ1-2
CDR3 protein: CASSLGGFDYGYTF
CDR3 DNA: TGTGCCAGCAGTCTTGGGGGGTTCGACTATGGCTACACCTTC

V gene: TRBV27
D gene: .
clone size: .
J gene: TRBJ2-7
CDR3 protein: CASRVGHGNYEQYF
CDR3 DNA: TGTGCCAGCAGGGTGGGACATGGGAACTACGAGCAGTACTTC

V gene: TRBV6-1
D gene: .
clone size: few
J gene: TRBJ1-4
CDR3 protein: CASSEWVGDEKLFF
CDR3 DNA: TGTGCCAGCAGTGAATGGGTTGGAGATGAAAAACTGTTTTTT

V gene: TRBV28
D gene: TRBD1
clone size: .
J gene: TRBJ1-2
CDR3 protein: CASSPEDRGWYGYTF
CDR3 DNA: TGTGCCAGCAGCCCGGAAGACAGGGGGTGGTATGGCTACACCTTC

V gene: TRBV19
D gene: .
clone size: .
J gene: TRBJ2-7
CDR3 protein: CASSISSLYEQYF
CDR3 DNA: TGTGCCAGTAGTATAAGTAGTCTCTACGAGCAGTACTTC

V gene: TRBV27
D gene: .
clone size: few
J gene: TRBJ1-6
CDR3 protein: CASSLGVSPLHF
CDR3 DNA: TGTGCCAGCAGTTTAGGAGTCTCGCCCCTCCACTTT

V gene: TRBV10-2
D gene: .
clone size: .
J gene: TRBJ2-3
CDR3 protein: CASSPTDTQYF
CDR3 DNA: TGCGCCAGCAGTCCCACAGATACGCAGTATTTT

V gene: TRBV4-1
D gene: .
clone size: .
J gene: TRBJ2-3
CDR3 protein: CASSQDQGGSFVNTQYF
CDR3 DNA: TGCGCCAGCAGCCAAGATCAAGGGGGGAGCTTTGTAAATACGCAGTATTTT

V gene: TRBV12-2
D gene: .
clone size: .
J gene: TRBJ1-1
CDR3 protein: CASRLPGRRNTEAFF
CDR3 DNA: TGTGCAAGTCGCTTACCAGGACGGAGGAACACTGAAGCTTTCTTT

V gene: TRBV6-1
D gene: .
clone size: few
J gene: TRBJ2-7
CDR3 protein: CASSGRVPNEQYF
CDR3 DNA: TGTGCCAGCAGTGGCAGGGTTCCTAACGAGCAGTACTTC

V gene: TRBV27
D gene: .
clone size: few
J gene: TRBJ2-7
CDR3 protein: CASSSLSGGGGGYEQYF
CDR3 DNA: TGTGCCAGCAGTTCCTTATCAGGCGGGGGCGGTGGGTACGAGCAGTACTTC

V gene: TRBV28
D gene: .
clone size: .
J gene: TRBJ2-4
CDR3 protein: CASSLGELAKNIQYF
CDR3 DNA: TGTGCCAGCAGTTTAGGAGAGCTAGCCAAAAACATTCAGTACTTC

V gene: TRBV7-8
D gene: TRBD2
clone size: few
J gene: TRBJ2-1
CDR3 protein: CASSLTSGGAFEQFF
CDR3 DNA: TGTGCCAGCAGCTTGACGAGCGGGGGGGCGTTCGAGCAGTTCTTC

V gene: TRBV27
D gene: .
clone size: .
J gene: TRBJ1-1
CDR3 protein: CASSFLEGPWVKWEEAFF
CDR3 DNA: TGTGCCAGCAGTTTTCTCGAAGGACCGTGGGTGAAATGGGAAGAAGCTTTCTTT

V gene: TRBV30
D gene: .
clone size: .
J gene: TRBJ1-3
CDR3 protein: CAWSVGTWAVGNTIYF
CDR3 DNA: TGTGCCTGGAGTGTAGGTACTTGGGCAGTTGGAAACACCATATATTTT

V gene: TRBV4-3
D gene: TRBD2
clone size: .
J gene: TRBJ2-1
CDR3 protein: CASSQVSWGGNEQFF
CDR3 DNA: TGCGCCAGCAGCCAAGTCTCCTGGGGGGGAAATGAGCAGTTCTTC

V gene: TRBV28
D gene: TRBD1
clone size: .
J gene: TRBJ1-5
CDR3 protein: CASSLRTGGHSNQPQHF
CDR3 DNA: TGTGCCAGCAGTCTCCGGACAGGGGGGCATAGCAATCAGCCCCAGCATTTT

V gene: TRBV2
D gene: .
clone size: once
J gene: TRBJ2-3
CDR3 protein: CASSERGLSTDTQYF
CDR3 DNA: TGTGCCAGCAGTGAAAGGGGACTCAGCACAGATACGCAGTATTTT

V gene: TRBV7-8
D gene: .
clone size: few
J gene: TRBJ2-7
CDR3 protein: CASSSSAGQTEQYF
CDR3 DNA: TGTGCCAGCAGCTCCTCTGCTGGACAGACCGAGCAGTACTTC

V gene: TRBV5-1
D gene: TRBD1
clone size: .
J gene: TRBJ1-2
CDR3 protein: CASSLGVGGRGGYTF
CDR3 DNA: TGCGCCAGCAGCTTGGGGGTAGGGGGCCGTGGTGGCTACACCTTC

V gene: TRBV4-3
D gene: TRBD1
clone size: few
J gene: TRBJ2-1
CDR3 protein: CASSHSANRGYEQFF
CDR3 DNA: TGCGCCAGCAGCCACTCGGCAAACAGGGGGTATGAGCAGTTCTTC

V gene: TRBV6-5
D gene: .
clone size: .
J gene: TRBJ1-1
CDR3 protein: CASSPLGGAGEAFF
CDR3 DNA: TGTGCCAGCAGTCCACTCGGGGGGGCCGGTGAAGCTTTCTTT

V gene: TRBV10-3
D gene: .
clone size: .
J gene: TRBJ2-2
CDR3 protein: CAARMGGTGELFF
CDR3 DNA: TGTGCCGCCCGTATGGGGGGCACCGGGGAGCTGTTTTTT

V gene: TRBV9
D gene: .
clone size: .
J gene: TRBJ1-2
CDR3 protein: CASSVAGENYGYTF
CDR3 DNA: TGTGCCAGCAGCGTAGCTGGGGAAAACTATGGCTACACCTTC

V gene: TRBV5-1
D gene: .
clone size: .
J gene: TRBJ1-2
CDR3 protein: CASSLDIGNYGYTF
CDR3 DNA: TGCGCCAGCAGCTTGGACATAGGCAACTATGGCTACACCTTC

V gene: TRBV2
D gene: .
clone size: .
J gene: TRBJ1-2
CDR3 protein: CASSPVTSNYGYTF
CDR3 DNA: TGTGCCAGCAGCCCCGTAACATCTAACTATGGCTACACCTTC

V gene: TRBV6-5
D gene: .
clone size: .
J gene: TRBJ2-7
CDR3 protein: CASSRGLVSYEQYF
CDR3 DNA: TGTGCCAGCAGTAGGGGTCTGGTCTCCTACGAGCAGTACTTC

V gene: TRBV6-5
D gene: .
clone size: .
J gene: TRBJ2-5
CDR3 protein: CASSRISGEGETQYF
CDR3 DNA: TGTGCCAGCAGTCGAATATCAGGGGAGGGGGAGACCCAGTACTTC

V gene: TRBV9
D gene: .
clone size: few
J gene: TRBJ2-6
CDR3 protein: CASSVATTGSGANVLTF
CDR3 DNA: TGTGCCAGCAGCGTAGCTACTACGGGCTCTGGGGCCAACGTCCTGACTTTC

V gene: TRBV2
D gene: .
clone size: .
J gene: TRBJ2-5
CDR3 protein: CASSQNTGEAETQYF
CDR3 DNA: TGTGCCAGCAGTCAAAACACAGGGGAGGCAGAGACCCAGTACTTC

V gene: TRBV27
D gene: .
clone size: .
J gene: TRBJ2-7
CDR3 protein: CASSPLFGGSYEQYF
CDR3 DNA: TGTGCCAGCAGCCCCCTTTTTGGGGGATCCTACGAGCAGTACTTC

V gene: TRBV28
D gene: TRBD2
clone size: .
J gene: TRBJ2-3
CDR3 protein: CASSFGGASTDTQYF
CDR3 DNA: TGTGCCAGCAGTTTCGGGGGGGCGAGCACAGATACGCAGTATTTT

V gene: TRBV19
D gene: .
clone size: .
J gene: TRBJ2-2
CDR3 protein: CASTPGSGAGELFF
CDR3 DNA: TGTGCCAGTACCCCTGGGTCAGGGGCCGGGGAGCTGTTTTTT

V gene: TRBV7-3
D gene: .
clone size: few
J gene: TRBJ2-3
CDR3 protein: CASSFSADTQYF
CDR3 DNA: TGTGCCAGCAGCTTCAGTGCAGATACGCAGTATTTT

V gene: TRBV28
D gene: .
clone size: few
J gene: TRBJ1-2
CDR3 protein: CASTHQEGYTF
CDR3 DNA: TGTGCCAGCACCCATCAGGAAGGCTACACCTTC